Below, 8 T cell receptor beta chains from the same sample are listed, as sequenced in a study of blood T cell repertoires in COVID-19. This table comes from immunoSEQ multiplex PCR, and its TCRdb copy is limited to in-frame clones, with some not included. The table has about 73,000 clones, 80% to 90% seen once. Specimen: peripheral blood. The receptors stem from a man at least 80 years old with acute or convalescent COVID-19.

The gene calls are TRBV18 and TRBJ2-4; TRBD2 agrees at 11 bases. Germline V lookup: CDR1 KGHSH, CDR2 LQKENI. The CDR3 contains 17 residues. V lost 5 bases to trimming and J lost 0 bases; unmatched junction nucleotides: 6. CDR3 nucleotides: TGTGCCAGCTCAGAGGGACTAGCGGTCCGAGCCAAAAACATTCAGTACTTC. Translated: CASSEGLAVRAKNIQYF.

CDR3 in DNA: TGTGCCAGTATGGAGGGCTCCTATAATTCACCCCTCCACTTT. Amino acids: CASMEGSYNSPLHF. The rearrangement uses TRBV19 and TRBJ1-6, with unresolved D. Germline assignment: CDR1 LNHDA and CDR2 SQIVND (reference sequence). The CDR3 is 14 residues long. The germline V and J ends were trimmed by 7 bases and 0 bases, with 7 bases remaining between them.

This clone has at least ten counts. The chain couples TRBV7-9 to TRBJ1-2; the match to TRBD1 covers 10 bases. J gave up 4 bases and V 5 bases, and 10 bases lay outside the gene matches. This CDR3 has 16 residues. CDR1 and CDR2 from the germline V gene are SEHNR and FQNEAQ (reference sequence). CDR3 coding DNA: TGTGCCAGCAGCCGAGCCTCGGGACAGGGGATCTATGGCTACACCTTC. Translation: CASSRASGQGIYGYTF.

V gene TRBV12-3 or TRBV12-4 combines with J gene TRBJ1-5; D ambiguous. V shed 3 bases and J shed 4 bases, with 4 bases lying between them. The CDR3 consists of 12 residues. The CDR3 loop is CASSFLNQPQHF. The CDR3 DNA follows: TGTGCCAGCAGTTTCCTTAATCAGCCCCAGCATTTT.

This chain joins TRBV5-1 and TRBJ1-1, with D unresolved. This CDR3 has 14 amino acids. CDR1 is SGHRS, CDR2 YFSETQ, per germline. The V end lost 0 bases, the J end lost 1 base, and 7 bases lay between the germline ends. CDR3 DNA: TGCGCCAGCAGCTTGGCGGGAGAGAACACTGAAGCTTTCTTT. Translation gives CASSLAGENTEAFF.

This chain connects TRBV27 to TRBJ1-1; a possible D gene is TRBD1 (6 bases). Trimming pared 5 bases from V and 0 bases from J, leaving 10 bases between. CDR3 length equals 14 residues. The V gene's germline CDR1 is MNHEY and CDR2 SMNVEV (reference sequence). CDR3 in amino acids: CASSKGGMNTEAFF. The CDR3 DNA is TGTGCCAGCAGTAAGGGGGGGATGAACACTGAAGCTTTCTTT.

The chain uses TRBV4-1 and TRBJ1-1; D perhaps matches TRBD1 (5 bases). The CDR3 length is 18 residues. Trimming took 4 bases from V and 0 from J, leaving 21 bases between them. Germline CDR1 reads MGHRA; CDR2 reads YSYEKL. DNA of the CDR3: TGCGCCAGCAGCCCTGTCAGGGCAAGGGGCGATATGAACACTGAAGCTTTCTTT. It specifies CASSPVRARGDMNTEAFF.

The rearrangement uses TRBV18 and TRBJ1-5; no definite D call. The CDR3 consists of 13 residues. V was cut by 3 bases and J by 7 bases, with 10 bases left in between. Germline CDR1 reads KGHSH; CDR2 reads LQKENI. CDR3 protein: CASSPGYLQPQHF. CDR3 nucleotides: TGTGCCAGCTCACCCGGGTACCTACAGCCCCAGCATTTT.